These T cell receptor beta chains were read from a single sample in a study of identifying expanded T cells in peripheral blood. Only in-frame clones appear in the TCRdb table, and some are missing; sequencing was by immunoSEQ multiplex PCR. The data hold just under 65,000 clones, with approximately 87% observed a single time. The sequenced sample consisted of blood. These TCRs come from a person aged 18 to 75 in good health. CDR3s include the opening cysteine and the closing phenylalanine or tryptophan. The D gene is left open where the match is weak. Size is omitted from some rows. Given values are once, few, many or a class for expanded clones.

D	size	J	V	DNA	CDR3
TRBD2	NA	TRBJ2-1	TRBV4-2	TGTGCCAGCAGCCAAGATCAAAGCGGGGGGGCCAATGAGCAGTTCTTC	CASSQDQSGGANEQFF
NA	NA	TRBJ2-3	TRBV5-1	TGCGCCAGCAGCTTAAGGCTAGTTGGGGCAACCTCCACAGATACGCAGTATTTT	CASSLRLVGATSTDTQYF
TRBD1	NA	TRBJ2-5	TRBV27	TGTGCCAGCAGTCCGGACAGGGCGCGGATGGAGACCCAGTACTTC	CASSPDRARMETQYF
NA	NA	TRBJ1-5	TRBV5-1	TGCGCCAGCAGCCCGGAAAATCCAAATCAGCCCCAGCATTTT	CASSPENPNQPQHF
NA	NA	TRBJ1-2	TRBV30	TGTGCCTGGATCCCCCGGATAGCCTATGGCTACACCTTC	CAWIPRIAYGYTF
TRBD2	NA	TRBJ2-3	TRBV10-3	TGTGCCATCAGTGAGTCGCTGACTAGCGTCCCGGTGGATACGCAGTATTTT	CAISESLTSVPVDTQYF
NA	NA	TRBJ1-3	TRBV28	TGTGCCAGCAGTTTATGGGGGCTCGGAAACACCATATATTTT	CASSLWGLGNTIYF
NA	medium-sized	TRBJ2-7	TRBV4-3	TGCGCCAGCAGCCAAGAAATAGGGAAGGACGAGCAGTACTTC	CASSQEIGKDEQYF
NA	NA	TRBJ1-2	TRBV10-3	TGTGCCATCAGTGAGTCGATGGACAGTGACTATGGCTACACCTTC	CAISESMDSDYGYTF
NA	NA	TRBJ2-1	TRBV9	TGTGCCAGCAGCGTAGACGACTACAATGAGCAGTTCTTC	CASSVDDYNEQFF
NA	NA	TRBJ1-5	TRBV19	TGTGCCAGTAGTGCAGATGGGGGGGCTAATCAGCCCCAGCATTTT	CASSADGGANQPQHF
TRBD1	few	TRBJ2-1	TRBV6-4	TGTGCCAGCAGTCCGACGGGGACAGGTGACTACAATGAGCAGTTCTTC	CASSPTGTGDYNEQFF
TRBD2	NA	TRBJ2-3	TRBV6-6	TGTGCCAGCAGTTCCCTGGCGGGAGGTTGGACAGATACGCAGTATTTT	CASSSLAGGWTDTQYF
NA	NA	TRBJ2-6	TRBV30	TGTGCCTGGAGTGTAACTCCCGGGGCCAACGTCCTGACTTTC	CAWSVTPGANVLTF
NA	NA	TRBJ1-2	TRBV5-6	TGTGCCAGCAGCCACAACATCGCCTCCTATGGCTACACCTTC	CASSHNIASYGYTF
TRBD1	NA	TRBJ2-2	TRBV18	TGTGCCAGCTCACCGAGACAGGGGACCGGGGAGCTGTTTTTT	CASSPRQGTGELFF
TRBD1	NA	TRBJ1-1	TRBV5-1	TGCGCCAGCAGCCTAGGGACAGGGACGTTTGAAGCTTTCTTT	CASSLGTGTFEAFF
NA	NA	TRBJ1-1	TRBV10-1	TGCGCCAGCAGTTACGGGACGAGTAACACTGAAGCTTTCTTT	CASSYGTSNTEAFF
NA	NA	TRBJ2-1	TRBV6-5	TGTGCCAGCAGTCTATTCAGGAACTCCTACAATGAGCAGTTCTTC	CASSLFRNSYNEQFF
NA	NA	TRBJ2-7	TRBV2	TGTGCCAGCAGTGAAGCTGCGGGTTACACCGAGCAGTACTTC	CASSEAAGYTEQYF
NA	few	TRBJ1-5	TRBV30	TGTGCCTGGAGCCCGGGAACCTATCAGCCCCAGCATTTT	CAWSPGTYQPQHF
TRBD1	NA	TRBJ2-5	TRBV5-5	TGTGCCAGCAGCTTCGGGACAGGGACACAAGAGACCCAGTACTTC	CASSFGTGTQETQYF
NA	NA	TRBJ2-1	TRBV6-1	TGTGCCAGCAGCGAAGAGGGCACGTCCGAGCAGTTCTTC	CASSEEGTSEQFF
TRBD2	NA	TRBJ2-1	TRBV18	TGTGCCAGCTCACCTAAACTAGCGGGAGGGGGGACCTACAATGAGCAGTTCTTC	CASSPKLAGGGTYNEQFF
TRBD1	NA	TRBJ1-5	TRBV6-5	TGTGCCAGCAGCTGGGACAGATATCAGCCCCAGCATTTT	CASSWDRYQPQHF
NA	NA	TRBJ1-4	TRBV25-1	TGTGCCAGCAGTGAATATAGGGCAGGGATGAAAGAAAAACTGTTTTTT	CASSEYRAGMKEKLFF
TRBD1	NA	TRBJ2-7	TRBV11-2	TGTGCCAGCAGCTTGTCCGGGACAGGGGACTACGAGCAGTACTTC	CASSLSGTGDYEQYF
TRBD1	once	TRBJ2-1	TRBV27	TGTGCCAGCCGGGACAGGGGGAAGAAGCAGTTCTTC	CASRDRGKKQFF
NA	few	TRBJ1-5	TRBV30	TGTGCCTGGAGTGGGAGGGAAAATCAGCCCCAGCATTTT	CAWSGRENQPQHF
NA	NA	TRBJ2-3	TRBV27	TGTGCCAGCAGTTTATTAGGGGCAGATACGCAGTATTTT	CASSLLGADTQYF
TRBD1	NA	TRBJ2-2	TRBV11-3	TGTGCCAGCAGGCCGGGACAGGGATATACCGGGGAGCTGTTTTTT	CASRPGQGYTGELFF
NA	many	TRBJ2-7	TRBV2	TGTGCCAGCGGGCCGTACGAGCAGTACTTC	CASGPYEQYF
TRBD1	NA	TRBJ1-1	TRBV7-2	TGTGCCAGCAGAAACCGGGACAGGGGGTCCGCACCTCCTTTCTTT	CASRNRDRGSAPPFF
NA	NA	TRBJ1-1	TRBV2	TGTGCCAGCGGCCTCAATGTGAACACTGAAGCTTTCTTT	CASGLNVNTEAFF
NA	NA	TRBJ2-7	TRBV28	TGTGCCAGTGTTGGGACCTACGAGCAGTACTTC	CASVGTYEQYF
NA	NA	TRBJ1-1	TRBV7-9	TGTGCCAGCACCCAGACGGCGAACACTGAAGCTTTCTTT	CASTQTANTEAFF
TRBD1	few	TRBJ2-1	TRBV6-4	TGTGCCAGCAGTGATAAGGACAGGGACAATGAGCAGTTCTTC	CASSDKDRDNEQFF
NA	NA	TRBJ2-7	TRBV18	TGTGCCAGCTCACCGGAAGCGACGAGCTCCTACGAGCAGTACTTC	CASSPEATSSYEQYF